Listed here are 26 T cell receptor beta chains from one sample, sequenced in a study of shared clonotypes between healthy human individuals. Only in-frame clones appear in the TCRdb table, and some are missing; sequencing was by immunoSEQ multiplex PCR. The sample yields some 450,000 clones, roughly three quarters seen once. The sample comprised PBMCs. Receptors originate from a woman aged 35 to 49 in good health. Some clones in this sample may be carry-over from other donors' samples.

The chain links TRBV6-1 to TRBJ2-7; either TRBD1 or TRBD2 may supply D (5 bases each). The CDR3 has 14 amino acids. Trimming removed 0 bases from V and 3 bases from J, with 9 bases in between. Germline assignment: CDR1 MNHNS and CDR2 SASEGT. The DNA of the CDR3 is TGTGCCAGCAGTGAAGCGGGGGTCATCTACGAGCAGTACTTC. This translates into CASSEAGVIYEQYF.

The gene calls are TRBV27 and TRBJ2-5; the match to TRBD2 covers 8 bases. This CDR3 spans 16 amino acids. The germline CDR1 and CDR2 sequences are MNHEY and SMNVEV (reference sequence). The ends lost 4 bases at V and 2 bases at J; junction bases unmatched: 9. CDR3 residues: CASSSYGGGLQETQYF. The CDR3 DNA reads TGTGCCAGCAGTTCCTACGGGGGGGGTCTTCAAGAGACCCAGTACTTC.

The chain carries TRBV28 and TRBJ1-4; D is unclear. Germline values: CDR1 MDHEN, CDR2 SYDVKM. CDR3 length: 12 residues. Between the trimmed V and J ends, which lost 4 bases and 7 bases, there was a span of 7 bases. The CDR3 nucleotides are TGTGCCAGCAGTTCCAGCGGTGAAAAACTGTTTTTT. As protein: CASSSSGEKLFF. The variable domain in full, completed from reference TRBV28 and TRBJ1-4, reads DVKVTQSSRYLVKRTGEKVFLECVQDMDHENMFWYRQDPGLGLRLIYFSYDVKMKEKGDIPEGYSVSREKKERFSLILESASTNQTSMYLCASSSSGEKLFFGSGTQLSVL.

The chain is built from TRBV6-1 and TRBJ2-2; 10 positions match TRBD1. This CDR3 spans 19 amino acids. CDR1 and CDR2 (germline): MNHNS, SASEGT. Unmatched junction bases numbered 12, after V lost 3 bases and J lost 2 bases. The CDR3: CASSETLPRQGANTGELFF. As DNA, the CDR3 is TGTGCCAGCAGTGAGACACTACCCCGACAGGGGGCAAACACCGGGGAGCTGTTTTTT.

V usage is TRBV7-2 and J usage is TRBJ1-5; 8 bases are shared with TRBD1. This CDR3 has 14 residues. Germline CDR1 SGHTA, CDR2 FQGNSA. The V and J ends lost 2 bases and 5 bases, in that order; junction bases with no gene match: 2. The CDR3 nucleotides read TGTGCCAGCAGCTTAACGACAGGGGATCAGCCCCAGCATTTT. This sequence encodes CASSLTTGDQPQHF.

The chain couples TRBV4-3 to TRBJ2-5; TRBD2 matches 10 bases. The DNA end is a closer match to TRBJ2-7, so the J assignment may be wrong. Germline CDR1 LGHNA, CDR2 YSLEER. This CDR3 region has 16 residues. CDR3 sequence (DNA): TGCGCCAGCAGCCAATTGGGATCTAGCGGGAGTAACGAGCAGTACTTC. Residues: CASSQLGSSGSNEQYF.

This chain uses TRBV5-4 with TRBJ2-5, with D perhaps matching TRBD2 (6 bases). Per the germline V gene, CDR1 is SGHNT and CDR2 is YYREEE (reference sequence). CDR3 length equals 14 residues. V lost 4 bases and J lost 0, with 10 bases in between. The CDR3 DNA reads TGTGCCAGCAGCGCGGACTATAACCAAGAGACCCAGTACTTC. Encoded protein: CASSADYNQETQYF.

This clone was seen more than once but under ten times. This chain uses TRBV5-8 with TRBJ2-1, with a possible D match to TRBD2 (6 bases). The CDR3 has 15 amino acids. Germline lookup yields CDR1 SGHTS and CDR2 YDEGEE. V was shortened by 2 bases and J by 1 base, with 10 bases between the two germline ends. The CDR3: CASSFPGLSYNEQFF. In DNA form, the CDR3 reads TGTGCCAGCAGCTTCCCGGGACTTTCCTACAATGAGCAGTTCTTC.

V and J are TRBV28 and TRBJ2-5, with D uncertain. The CDR3 sequence is 14 residues long. The V and J ends lost 6 bases and 5 bases respectively, with 16 bases between them. Germline V lookup: CDR1 MDHEN, CDR2 SYDVKM. This chain's CDR3 is CASSGSLPTETQYF. The CDR3 DNA sequence: TGTGCCAGCAGCGGCTCTCTTCCGACCGAGACCCAGTACTTC.

The gene calls are TRBV18 and TRBJ2-3, with D possibly matching TRBD2 (6 bases). Germline values: CDR1 KGHSH, CDR2 LQKENI. The CDR3 has 14 amino acids. V was clipped by 3 bases and J by 3 bases, with 10 bases between them. The CDR3 sequence is CASSPGLRTDTQYF. CDR3 in DNA: TGTGCCAGCTCACCGGGACTTCGGACAGATACGCAGTATTTT. Full variable domain (rest looked up from reference TRBV18 and TRBJ2-3): NAGVMQNPRHLVRRRGQEARLRCSPMKGHSHVYWYRQLPEEGLKFMVYLQKENIIDESGMPKERFSAEFPKEGPSILRIQQVVRGDSAAYFCASSPGLRTDTQYFGPGTRLTVL.

The chain is built from TRBV5-1 and TRBJ1-1, with unresolved D. The germline V gene has CDR1 SGHRS and CDR2 YFSETQ. The CDR3 is 16 amino acids. Trimming pared 0 bases from V and 3 bases from J, leaving 15 bases between. The CDR3 spells CASSLVSRVGDTEAFF. For the CDR3, the DNA is TGCGCCAGCAGCTTGGTCTCGAGGGTAGGAGACACTGAAGCTTTCTTT.

Comments on this clone: Possible read error: a much larger clone is one base away. The chain links TRBV29-1 to TRBJ2-2; D could derive from TRBD1 or TRBD2 (5 bases each). CDR3 length equals 14 residues. The germline V gene encodes CDR1 SQVTM and CDR2 ANQGSEA. CDR3 DNA: TGCAGCGTTGTGGGGCAGTTGAACACCGGGAAGCTGTTTTTT. As protein: CSVVGQLNTGKLFF.

With regard to this clone: A read error likely explains this, since a far larger clone differs by one base. This CDR3 is also generated by other DNA sequences in the sample. This rearrangement joins TRBV7-8 to TRBJ1-3; a possible D gene is TRBD1 (6 bases). CDR1 SGHVS and CDR2 FQNEAQ come from the germline V gene. CDR3 length: 14 residues. The CDR3 region has the DNA TGTGCCAGCAGCGCGAGGTTAGTAAAGGGGGAGTTACATTTT. It translates to CASSARLVKGELHF.

This chain uses TRBV18 with TRBJ1-1; weak D call: TRBD1 (5 bases). The germline CDR1 and CDR2 sequences are KGHSH and LQKENI. V lost 2 bases, J lost 4 bases, and 8 bases lay in between. This CDR3 contains 13 residues. CDR3 nucleotide sequence: TGTGCCAGCTCACCATCCAGGGCCACTGAAGCTTTCTTT. It encodes CASSPSRATEAFF.

A note on this clone: At one end the junction does not follow the germline gene, possibly because of a read error. The J gene is TRBJ2-7, the V gene TRBV7-7, with TRBD1 matching 9 bases. The germline CDR1 and CDR2 sequences are SSHAT and FNYEAQ (reference sequence). There are 15 residues in the CDR3. CDR3 region: CASSSGTGNTYEQYF. The DNA for the CDR3 is TGTGCTAGCAGCTCTGGGACAGGGAACACCTACGAGCAGTACTTC.

The CDR3 DNA follows: TGTGCCAGCACCCCCTCCGGCCCAGGCAATTCACCCCTCCACTTT. The encoded protein is CASTPSGPGNSPLHF. This sequence joins TRBV6-6 and TRBJ1-6; D ambiguous. This CDR3 is built from 15 residues. Trimming cost V 7 bases and J 7 bases, with 17 bases left between them. The germline V gene encodes CDR1 MNHNY and CDR2 SVGAGI (reference sequence).

On this clone: With only one base between it and a far larger clone, this is likely a read error. The conserved phenylalanine or tryptophan is not found at the CDR3 terminus, so this likely reflects a read error. CDR3 in amino acids: CAISEGRTGGSLYGYTS. The CDR3 bases are TGTGCCATCAGTGAGGGCAGGACAGGGGGCTCGCTCTATGGCTACACCTCC. The chain has TRBV10-3 and TRBJ1-2; 11 bases map to TRBD1. The germline V gene encodes CDR1 ENHRY and CDR2 SYGVKD. The CDR3 is 17 residues long. Trimming removed 2 bases from V and 4 bases from J; junction bases left unmatched: 9.

This chain uses TRBV7-2 with TRBJ1-5; D remains ambiguous. CDR1 is SGHTA and CDR2 is FQGNSA in the germline V gene. The CDR3 runs to 14 residues. V lost 5 bases and J lost 6, with 14 bases in between. The CDR3 DNA reads TGTGCCAGCAGCCCAGGACGGTCCCCTCAGCCCCAGCATTTT. The encoded protein is CASSPGRSPQPQHF.

In regard to this clone: The likely explanation is a read error, given a far larger clone one base away. The same CDR3 is also encoded by other DNA sequences in this sample. V usage is TRBV29-1 and J usage is TRBJ1-2; the D is unclear. The CDR3 length is 15 residues. The germline V and J ends were trimmed by 6 bases and 2 bases, with 19 bases remaining between them. Germline V lookup: CDR1 SQVTM, CDR2 ANQGSEA. The CDR3 here is CSVQPGPRGNYGYTF. The CDR3 DNA reads as TGCAGCGTCCAACCGGGTCCGCGGGGAAACTATGGCTACACCTTC.

The chain employs TRBV4-3 and TRBJ2-3, with no clear D. The CDR3 runs to 15 residues. Germline V CDR1 and CDR2: LGHNA, YSLEER. The ends were cut back, 0 bases at V and 5 bases at J, with 12 bases in the middle. For the CDR3, the DNA is TGCGCCAGCAGCCAAGATCTCCTAGGCGGAGATACGCAGTATTTT. It translates to CASSQDLLGGDTQYF.

About this clone itself: Other DNA sequences in this specimen translate into the identical CDR3. The J gene is TRBJ2-3, the V gene TRBV5-1; the D is unclear. V lost 0 bases and J lost 0, with 8 bases in between. This CDR3 is 15 amino acids long. Germline V lookup: CDR1 SGHRS, CDR2 YFSETQ. Written as DNA, the CDR3 is TGCGCCAGCAGCTTGGCTGGGGTTAGCACAGATACGCAGTATTTT. Translation: CASSLAGVSTDTQYF.

The chain is built from TRBV28 and TRBJ2-5, with 9 nucleotides matching TRBD2. The CDR3 runs 14 residues. V lost 7 bases to trimming and J lost 11 bases; unmatched junction nucleotides: 14. Germline assignment: CDR1 MDHEN and CDR2 SYDVKM. CDR3 sequence (DNA): TGTGCCAGCACCCCGGGGGCGGGAGGGTATGAGCAGTACTTC. Its translation is CASTPGAGGYEQYF.

There are many counts of this clone. CDR3 loop: CASSSAADTQYF. CDR3 DNA: TGTGCCAGCAGCTCAGCCGCAGATACGCAGTATTTT. The chain is built from TRBV7-2 and TRBJ2-3, with no clear D. The CDR3 length is 12 residues. Per the germline V gene, CDR1 is SGHTA and CDR2 is FQGNSA. V shed 4 bases and J shed 4 bases, with 6 bases lying between them.

The CDR3 sequence: CATLPGQGKATNEKLFF. The CDR3 DNA sequence: TGTGCCACTCTCCCGGGACAGGGGAAAGCAACTAATGAAAAACTGTTTTTT. This chain connects TRBV19 to TRBJ1-4, with TRBD1 identical over 10 bases. This CDR3 spans 17 amino acids. Germline values: CDR1 LNHDA, CDR2 SQIVND (reference sequence). V lost 10 bases and J lost 0; bases outside the gene matches: 11. Together with reference TRBV19 and TRBJ1-4, the CDR3 gives the full variable domain: DGGITQSPKYLFRKEGQNVTLSCEQNLNHDAMYWYRQDPGQGLRLIYYSQIVNDFQKGDIAEGYSVSREKKESFPLTVTSAQKNPTAFYLCATLPGQGKATNEKLFFGSGTQLSVL.

This chain links TRBV19 with TRBJ1-1; 7 positions agree with TRBD1. V lost 9 bases to trimming and J lost 4 bases; unmatched junction nucleotides: 11. The V gene's germline CDR1 is LNHDA and CDR2 SQIVND (reference sequence). This CDR3 contains 14 residues. The CDR3 protein is CASKHRGEGTEAFF. Here the CDR3 DNA reads TGTGCCAGCAAACACAGGGGTGAGGGCACTGAAGCTTTCTTT.

Note on this clone: This sample includes further DNA sequences coding for the same CDR3. The chain has TRBV5-4 and TRBJ2-7; 7 bases agree with TRBD1. The V gene end was trimmed by 3 bases and the J gene end by 0 bases; junction bases not matched to a gene: 3. CDR1 is SGHNT and CDR2 is YYREEE in the germline V gene (reference sequence). This CDR3 region has 14 residues. Here the CDR3 reads CASSSDRSSYEQYF. The CDR3 bases are TGTGCCAGCAGCTCGGACAGGAGCTCCTACGAGCAGTACTTC.